This TCR beta chain appears in the sequencing data of a study of tissue T cells after allogeneic stem cell transplantation. Comment on this clone: The target antigen is unknown. Mouse gene names apply. The CDR3 end is not reached by the read, which stops 1 residue before it; the germline J gene fills it in.

CDR3 size: 14 residues. CDR1 is NSQYPW, CDR2 LRSPGD, per germline (reference sequence). Trimming removed 7 bases from V and 4 bases from J; junction bases left unmatched: 4. Study observations and caveats: In patients and mice, blood and spleen missed much of tissue repertoire. Motif-based clustering found tissue-specific repertoire signatures shared across patients, though few clones were shared.

Here immunoSEQ multiplex PCR was the method, and the copy in TCRdb shows in-frame clones only, minus some. The sample lists about 16,000 clones, about 70% seen once, with roughly 0.96% in the top ten. Input material: spleen. The J gene is TRBJ1-5, the V gene TRBV1; 10 bases agree with TRBD1. The TCR sequence derives from a female BALB/c mouse in good health. MHC haplotype here: H2-d. CDR3 bases read: TGCACCTGCAAGCCGGGACAGGGGAACCAGGCTCCGCTT. Its translation: CTCKPGQGNQAPL. The entire CDR3 protein is CTCKPGQGNQAPLF.